These 20 T cell receptor beta chains came from one sample sequenced in a study of blood T cell repertoires in COVID-19. Sequencing was performed with immunoSEQ multiplex PCR; in TCRdb, only in-frame clones are kept and a portion is missing. The data contain 100,000 to 120,000 clones, approximately 70% of them seen just once; the ten biggest clones take up about 2%. The sequencing input was peripheral blood. The receptors were gathered from a woman aged 40 to 50 with acute or convalescent COVID-19.

The rearrangement links TRBV2 to TRBJ2-2; D might be TRBD1 (6 bases). Germline V gene sequence: CDR1 SNHLY, CDR2 FYNNEI. Trimming cost V 6 bases and J 3 bases, with 8 bases left between them. CDR3 length equals 13 residues. CDR3 in DNA: TGTGCCAGCAGCAGGACAGACACCGGGGAGCTGTTTTTT. Residues: CASSRTDTGELFF.

This clone was recorded at least ten times. The chain uses TRBV28 and TRBJ2-2; 7 nucleotides agree with TRBD1. Germline V gives CDR1 MDHEN, CDR2 SYDVKM. This CDR3 region has 15 residues. V gave up 4 bases and J gave up 0 bases; unmatched junction bases: 2. In DNA form, the CDR3 reads TGTGCCAGCAGTTCCACAGGGGCGAACACCGGGGAGCTGTTTTTT. Its translation: CASSSTGANTGELFF.

The rearrangement joins TRBV13 to TRBJ2-1, with D possibly TRBD2 on 5 matching bases. Germline CDR1 reads PRHDT; CDR2 reads FYEKMQ (reference sequence). The CDR3 loop spans 14 amino acids. V lost 1 base and J lost 4, with 8 bases in between. The CDR3 DNA reads as TGTGCCAGCAGCTTAGAACCGGGGTACAATGAGCAGTTCTTC. It yields the protein CASSLEPGYNEQFF.

The CDR3 DNA sequence: TGTGCCAGCAGCACAGGGACAGGGGAATACGAGCAGTACTTC. This translates into CASSTGTGEYEQYF. The chain couples TRBV11-3 to TRBJ2-7, with 10 bases that match TRBD1. CDR1 SGHNT and CDR2 YENEEA come from the germline V gene. The length of the CDR3 is 14 residues. Trimming took 5 bases from V and 4 from J; bases not matched to a gene: 5. The full variable domain, rest sourced from reference TRBV11-3 and TRBJ2-7, is EAGVVQSPRYKIIEKKQPVAFWCNPISGHNTLYWYLQNLGQGPELLIRYENEEAVDDSQLPKDRFSAERLKGVDSTLKIQPAELGDSAVYLCASSTGTGEYEQYFGPGTRLTVT.

This chain joins TRBV2 and TRBJ1-5, with 7 bases that match TRBD1. This CDR3 is 15 amino acids long. Germline lookup yields CDR1 SNHLY and CDR2 FYNNEI. V shed 3 bases, J shed 2 bases, and the junction held 4 bases outside the gene matches. CDR3 protein: CASSEGQGGNQPQHF. The CDR3 coding sequence is TGTGCCAGCAGTGAGGGCCAGGGGGGCAATCAGCCCCAGCATTTT.

This clone was found a few times. The rearrangement uses TRBV5-6 and TRBJ1-3, with a tentative D call TRBD1 (6 bases). Germline loops: CDR1 SGHDT, CDR2 YYEEEE. V lost 4 bases and J lost 0, with 11 bases in between. The CDR3 runs 15 residues. The CDR3 loop reads CASSDTGSSGNTIYF. As DNA, the CDR3 is TGTGCCAGCAGCGATACAGGGAGCTCTGGAAACACCATATATTTT.

The chain recombines TRBV2 with TRBJ1-4, with a possible D match to TRBD1 (6 bases). CDR1 SNHLY and CDR2 FYNNEI come from the germline V gene. The CDR3 is 15 residues long. V lost 3 bases, J lost 5 bases, and 13 bases lay in between. CDR3 sequence (DNA): TGTGCCAGCAGTGAGAACGGGCAGGGGAATGAAAAACTGTTTTTT. Its translation is CASSENGQGNEKLFF.

This clone has just one count. V usage is TRBV6-5 and J usage is TRBJ2-1, with 10 bases aligning to TRBD2. The CDR3 covers 13 residues. Trimming cost V 7 bases and J 8 bases; bases outside gene matches: 5. The germline V gene encodes CDR1 MNHEY and CDR2 SVGAGI. In DNA, the CDR3 is TGTGCCAGCACGTCTAGCGGGGGTTATGAGCAGTTCTTC. It encodes CASTSSGGYEQFF.

The chain carries TRBV20-1 and TRBJ2-5, with 7 bases matching TRBD1. Germline CDR1 reads DFQATT; CDR2 reads SNEGSKA (reference sequence). J was trimmed by 2 bases and V by 3 bases; bases with no gene match: 6. The CDR3 sequence is 14 residues long. CDR3 coding DNA: TGCAGTGCTAGTAGGACAGGCCGACAAGAGACCCAGTACTTC. Its protein is CSASRTGRQETQYF.

The rearrangement uses TRBV10-2 and TRBJ1-4; D not certain. CDR1 WSHSY and CDR2 SAAADI come from the germline V gene. CDR3 length equals 12 residues. Trimming left V 7 bases short and J 4 bases short, with 7 bases between. CDR3 coding DNA: TGCGCCAGCACTCCGGGTAATGAAAAACTGTTTTTT. It translates to CASTPGNEKLFF.

V is TRBV21-1 and J is TRBJ2-7; TRBD2, the table's D call, was not compared with the DNA. TRBV21-1 is labeled a pseudogene. There are 16 residues in the CDR3. The CDR3 sequence is CASSKEAAGGSNEQYF. The CDR3 DNA follows: TGTGCCAGCAGCAAAGAGGCGGCAGGAGGTTCTAACGAGCAGTACTTC.

The chain recombines TRBV30 with TRBJ1-1, with TRBD1 matching 9 bases. The ends lost 2 bases at V and 5 bases at J; junction bases unmatched: 9. Germline CDR1 and CDR2: GTSNPN and SVGIG (reference sequence). The CDR3 spans 15 residues. DNA for the CDR3: TGTGCCTGGAGTACGGTACAGGGGGCGCGGACTGAAGCTTTCTTT. This codes for CAWSTVQGARTEAFF.

A word on this clone: A read error may produce the germline difference seen at one junction end. V is TRBV30 and J is TRBJ1-6, with 8 nucleotides matching TRBD1. This CDR3 comprises 12 residues. CDR1 GTSNPN and CDR2 SVGIG come from the germline V gene (reference sequence). The chain's CDR3 is CTWNPGGSPLHF. The CDR3 DNA reads TGTACCTGGAATCCAGGGGGCTCACCCCTCCACTTT.

The V call is TRBV9, the J call TRBJ2-3; 10 bases align to TRBD2. The V segment lost 0 bases and the J segment 1 base; nucleotides outside the gene matches: 2. CDR3 length equals 16 residues. Germline CDR1 SGDLS, CDR2 YYNGEE. This CDR3 is CASSVGTSGRTDTQYF. The CDR3 DNA sequence: TGTGCCAGCAGCGTAGGGACTAGCGGCCGCACAGATACGCAGTATTTT. The complete variable domain, with remaining parts taken from reference TRBV9 and TRBJ2-3, reads DSGVTQTPKHLITATGQRVTLRCSPRSGDLSVYWYQQSLDQGLQFLIQYYNGEERAKGNILERFSAQQFPDLHSELNLSSLELGDSALYFCASSVGTSGRTDTQYFGPGTRLTVL.

This chain joins TRBV19 and TRBJ2-4, with a tentative D call TRBD1 (6 bases). CDR1 is LNHDA and CDR2 is SQIVND in the germline V gene (reference sequence). There are 15 residues in the CDR3. V was pared by 6 bases and J by 0 bases, with 12 bases between. CDR3 loop: CASSRTVLAKNIQYF. The CDR3 DNA reads TGTGCCAGTAGCCGGACAGTTCTAGCCAAAAACATTCAGTACTTC.

This chain links TRBV5-1 with TRBJ2-5; 9 bases match TRBD1. The CDR3 is 15 residues long. V shed 4 bases and J 2 bases; nucleotides not matched to a gene: 6. The germline CDR1 and CDR2 sequences are SGHRS and YFSETQ. DNA of the CDR3: TGCGCCAGCAGCCGGGACAGGGTCATACAAGAGACCCAGTACTTC. Encoded protein: CASSRDRVIQETQYF.

This clone came up once. V usage is TRBV5-1 and J usage is TRBJ2-1; D unclear. Deletions cut 7 bases from V and 1 base from J, with 15 bases between. CDR1 and CDR2 (germline): SGHRS, YFSETQ. This CDR3 has 15 amino acids. The CDR3: CASANSATSYNEQFF. DNA for the CDR3: TGCGCCAGCGCTAATTCCGCAACGTCCTACAATGAGCAGTTCTTC.

This rearrangement joins TRBV4-1 to TRBJ2-7, with 12 bases identical to TRBD2. Germline-derived CDR1 and CDR2 are MGHRA and YSYEKL. Losses at the gene ends were 8 bases for V and 0 bases for J; bases not matched to a gene: 5. The CDR3 totals 15 residues. The CDR3 DNA sequence: TGCGCCAGCCGGCGGACTAGCGGGGACTCCTACGAGCAGTACTTC. It yields the protein CASRRTSGDSYEQYF.

V and J are TRBV5-1 and TRBJ2-5; D is uncertain. The V gene lost 0 bases and the J gene lost 1 base, with 10 bases spanning the gap. The CDR3 is 15 residues long. The germline V gene encodes CDR1 SGHRS and CDR2 YFSETQ. The CDR3 loop is CASSLDSMGQETQYF. The DNA of the CDR3 is TGCGCCAGCAGCTTGGACAGCATGGGCCAAGAGACCCAGTACTTC.

The rearrangement joins TRBV5-1 to TRBJ1-1, with D perhaps matching TRBD1 (6 bases). Deletions cut 6 bases from V and 8 bases from J, with 11 bases between. Germline-derived CDR1 and CDR2 are SGHRS and YFSETQ. The CDR3 totals 11 residues. As DNA, the CDR3 is TGCGCCAGCACCTACGGGACAGAAGCTTTCTTT. It encodes CASTYGTEAFF.